These 9 T cell receptor beta chains originate from one sample sequenced in a study of shared clonotypes between healthy human individuals. Naive CD8 populations comprised CD45RO-negative cells positively selected for CCR7, excluding terminally differentiated effector memory CD45RA+ cells. Some clones are missing from TCRdb's copy, which holds only in-frame ones; the method was immunoSEQ multiplex PCR. The sample yields approximately 2,200,000 clones, roughly 91% seen once. The sequencing sample was made of naive CD8+ T cells from PBMCs. The origin of the receptors is a man younger than 30 in good health. Some clones in this sample may be carry-over from other donors' samples.

This chain links TRBV29-1 with TRBJ2-2; 7 bases agree with TRBD1. The CDR3 consists of 18 residues. Germline V gene data show CDR1 as SQVTM and CDR2 as ANQGSEA. The V gene end was trimmed by 7 bases and the J gene end by 0 bases; junction bases not matched to a gene: 17. The CDR3 is CSAQLTGARVSNTGELFF. The CDR3 region has the DNA TGCAGCGCTCAACTTACAGGGGCGAGAGTCTCGAACACCGGGGAGCTGTTTTTT.

The chain carries TRBV2 and TRBJ2-7; 7 positions agree with TRBD2. CDR1 and CDR2 from the germline V gene are SNHLY and FYNNEI. CDR3 length equals 15 residues. Trimming removed 3 bases from V and 3 bases from J; junction bases left unmatched: 8. The CDR3 spells CASSEGTINYYEQYF. The CDR3, as DNA: TGTGCCAGCAGTGAGGGGACTATCAATTACTACGAGCAGTACTTC. Drawing the rest from reference TRBV2 and TRBJ2-7, the complete variable domain is EPEVTQTPSHQVTQMGQEVILRCVPISNHLYFYWYRQILGQKVEFLVSFYNNEISEKSEIFDDQFSVERPDGSNFTLKIRSTKLEDSAMYFCASSEGTINYYEQYFGPGTRLTVT.

CDR3 sequence (DNA): TGTGCCAGCAGACCACCGGGAACCACCTACGAGCAGTACTTC. Protein product: CASRPPGTTYEQYF. The J gene is TRBJ2-7, the V gene TRBV28; the D gene is possibly TRBD2 (5 bases). V lost 6 bases, J lost 2 bases, and 14 bases lay in between. The CDR3 totals 14 residues. Germline loops: CDR1 MDHEN, CDR2 SYDVKM.

The chain couples TRBV10-3 to TRBJ2-1, with D perhaps TRBD2 (5 bases). The V and J ends lost 4 bases and 0 bases respectively, with 10 bases between them. CDR3 length: 15 residues. Looked up from germline, CDR1 is ENHRY and CDR2 is SYGVKD. The CDR3 protein is CAISADSSSYNEQFF. Written as DNA, the CDR3 is TGTGCCATCAGTGCGGACTCCAGCTCCTACAATGAGCAGTTCTTC.

J is TRBJ2-4 and V is TRBV6-5; D call uncertain. This CDR3 has 14 amino acids. V was clipped by 5 bases and J by 10 bases, with 18 bases between them. Looked up from germline, CDR1 is MNHEY and CDR2 is SVGAGI. The CDR3 coding sequence is TGTGCCAGCAGTGAACAAGTCCAAGGGAAGATTCAGTACTTC. Amino acid sequence: CASSEQVQGKIQYF.

V usage is TRBV7-8 and J usage is TRBJ2-3; TRBD2 might be the D (5 bases). CDR1 SGHVS and CDR2 FQNEAQ come from the germline V gene. This CDR3 comprises 15 residues. Trimming stripped 3 bases from V and 6 bases from J, with 16 bases between. CDR3 residues: CASSFVPSGLDTQYF. CDR3 in DNA: TGTGCCAGCAGCTTCGTCCCCAGCGGCCTCGATACGCAGTATTTT.

The chain couples TRBV5-8 to TRBJ2-3, with TRBD2 as a possible D gene (6 bases). This CDR3 spans 14 amino acids. The V end was cut by 2 bases, the J end by 0 bases, with 7 bases between. Germline assignment: CDR1 SGHTS and CDR2 YDEGEE. The DNA for the CDR3 is TGTGCCAGCAGCTTTCGGGGGAGCACAGATACGCAGTATTTT. Translated: CASSFRGSTDTQYF.

This rearrangement joins TRBV13 to TRBJ2-5, with 10 bases that match TRBD2. CDR3 size: 16 residues. Germline V gene sequence: CDR1 PRHDT, CDR2 FYEKMQ (reference sequence). Losses at the gene ends were 7 bases for V and 7 bases for J; bases not matched to a gene: 15. The CDR3 loop reads CASNPATSGSGGTQYF. CDR3 DNA: TGTGCCAGCAACCCCGCGACTAGCGGGTCCGGAGGGACCCAGTACTTC.

This chain joins TRBV7-3 and TRBJ2-7, with unresolved D. Germline V lookup: CDR1 SGHTA, CDR2 FQGTGA. V lost 2 bases and J lost 6, with 2 bases in between. This CDR3 has 10 residues. The DNA of the CDR3 is TGTGCCAGCAGCTTATCCGAGCAGTACTTC. Its protein product is CASSLSEQYF.